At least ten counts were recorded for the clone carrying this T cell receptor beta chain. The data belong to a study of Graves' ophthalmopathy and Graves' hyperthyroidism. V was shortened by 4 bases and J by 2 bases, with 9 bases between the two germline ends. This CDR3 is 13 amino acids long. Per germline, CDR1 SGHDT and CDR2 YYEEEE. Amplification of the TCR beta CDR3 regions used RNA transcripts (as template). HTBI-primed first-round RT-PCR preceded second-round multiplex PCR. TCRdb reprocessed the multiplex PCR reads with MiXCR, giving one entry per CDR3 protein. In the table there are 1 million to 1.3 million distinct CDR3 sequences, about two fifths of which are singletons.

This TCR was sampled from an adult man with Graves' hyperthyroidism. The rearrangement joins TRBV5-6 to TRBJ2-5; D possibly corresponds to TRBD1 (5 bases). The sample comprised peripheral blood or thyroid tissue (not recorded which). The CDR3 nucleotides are TGTGCCAGCAGCATCACAGGTCAAGAGACCCAGTACTTC. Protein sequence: CASSITGQETQYF.